Below are 19 T cell receptor beta chains sequenced from a single sample in a study of technical replicates of blood from four donors. Using immunoSEQ multiplex PCR, the repertoire was profiled, and TCRdb retains in-frame clones only, with some absent. The data show about 93,000 clones, with around 96% seen just once and 0.25% to 0.3% held by the top ten. Sequencing used T cells isolated from PBMCs. All receptors come from a human donor in good health.

This chain uses TRBV28 with TRBJ2-1; 14 bases line up with TRBD2. The CDR3 is made up of 14 amino acids. Germline lookup yields CDR1 MDHEN and CDR2 SYDVKM. V was pared by 8 bases and J by 9 bases, with 6 bases of the junction left unmatched. As DNA, the CDR3 is TGTGCCAGCCTGGGACTAGCGGGAGCCGGTGAGCAGTTCTTC. Encoded protein: CASLGLAGAGEQFF. Full variable domain (remainder filled in from reference TRBV28 and TRBJ2-1): DVKVTQSSRYLVKRTGEKVFLECVQDMDHENMFWYRQDPGLGLRLIYFSYDVKMKEKGDIPEGYSVSREKKERFSLILESASTNQTSMYLCASLGLAGAGEQFFGPGTRLTVL.

The gene calls are TRBV14 and TRBJ1-4; D uncertain. The germline V and J ends were trimmed by 0 bases and 4 bases, with 18 bases remaining between them. This CDR3 comprises 18 residues. From germline, CDR1 is SGHDN and CDR2 FVKESK. The CDR3 DNA reads TGTGCCAGCAGCCAAGAGTTACAGACAAGGCCGAATAATGAAAAACTGTTTTTT. It is translated as CASSQELQTRPNNEKLFF.

The chain has TRBV5-1 and TRBJ2-7, with TRBD1 identical over 10 bases. The germline V gene encodes CDR1 SGHRS and CDR2 YFSETQ. V was clipped by 7 bases and J by 5 bases; unmatched bases: 6. The CDR3 runs to 13 residues. The CDR3 protein is CASGGTGVHEQYF. CDR3 DNA: TGCGCCAGCGGAGGGACAGGGGTCCACGAGCAGTACTTC.

This clone was detected only once. The chain has TRBV28 and TRBJ1-5, with TRBD1 matching 10 bases. Germline CDR1 and CDR2: MDHEN and SYDVKM. The CDR3 runs to 16 residues. Trimming cost V 2 bases and J 2 bases; bases outside gene matches: 3. The CDR3: CASSLGTGEGNQPQHF. Written as DNA, the CDR3 is TGTGCCAGCAGTTTAGGGACAGGGGAAGGCAATCAGCCCCAGCATTTT.

The CDR3 here is CASSLWALNTEAFF. The CDR3 coding sequence is TGTGCCAGCAGCTTGTGGGCGCTGAACACTGAAGCTTTCTTT. This chain links TRBV5-4 with TRBJ1-1, with D unresolved. V was cut by 1 base and J by 0 bases, with 7 bases left in between. The germline gives CDR1 SGHNT, CDR2 YYREEE (reference sequence). The CDR3 loop spans 14 amino acids. Filled out from reference TRBV5-4 and TRBJ1-1, the complete variable domain reads ETGVTQSPTHLIKTRGQQVTLRCSSQSGHNTVSWYQQALGQGPQFIFQYYREEENGRGNFPPRFSGLQFPNYSSELNVNALELDDSALYLCASSLWALNTEAFFGQGTRLTVV.

V and J are TRBV5-1 and TRBJ1-1, with 11 bases aligning to TRBD1. The junction had 3 bases not matched to a gene; V was cut back by 0 bases and J by 5 bases. Germline V gene lookup returns CDR1 SGHRS and CDR2 YFSETQ. The CDR3 contains 15 residues. The CDR3 DNA follows: TGCGCCAGCAGCTTGGGGGACAGGGGGGGGACTGAAGCTTTCTTT. It translates to CASSLGDRGGTEAFF.

The V and J genes are TRBV9 and TRBJ2-1; D not certain. The V and J ends lost 4 bases and 7 bases respectively, with 18 bases between them. This CDR3 has 15 residues. Per the germline V gene, CDR1 is SGDLS and CDR2 is YYNGEE. In DNA form, the CDR3 reads TGTGCCAGCAGCAAACAACCCACTACTGGGAATGAGCAGTTCTTC. Encoded protein: CASSKQPTTGNEQFF.

CDR3 sequence: CASSPPLATDTQYF. The CDR3 DNA reads as TGTGCCAGCTCACCACCCCTAGCAACAGATACGCAGTATTTT. The V gene is TRBV18, the J gene TRBJ2-3; D might be TRBD2 (5 bases). This CDR3 has 14 amino acids. Germline V CDR1 and CDR2: KGHSH, LQKENI. Trimming took off 0 bases at V and 3 bases at J, with 7 bases between the two ends. Drawing the rest from reference TRBV18 and TRBJ2-3, the complete variable domain is NAGVMQNPRHLVRRRGQEARLRCSPMKGHSHVYWYRQLPEEGLKFMVYLQKENIIDESGMPKERFSAEFPKEGPSILRIQQVVRGDSAAYFCASSPPLATDTQYFGPGTRLTVL.

The gene calls are TRBV5-1 and TRBJ2-1, with TRBD2 matching over 11 bases. J lost 6 bases, V lost 0 bases, and 17 bases had no gene match. Per the germline V gene, CDR1 is SGHRS and CDR2 is YFSETQ. The CDR3 is 20 residues long. The CDR3 DNA follows: TGCGCCAGCAGCTTGGAAGAACTAGCGGGGGCCAACCCCACTGTCAATGAGCAGTTCTTC. The encoded protein is CASSLEELAGANPTVNEQFF.

The chain carries TRBV7-2 and TRBJ2-1; 9 bases line up with TRBD1. Trimming removed 5 bases from V and 1 base from J; junction bases left unmatched: 3. Germline loops: CDR1 SGHTA, CDR2 FQGNSA. CDR3 length equals 15 residues. CDR3 sequence reads: CASSLDRGSYNEQFF. The CDR3 region has the DNA TGTGCCAGCAGCCTTGACAGGGGGTCCTACAATGAGCAGTTCTTC.

The CDR3, as DNA: TGTGCCAGCAGCGAGACGACAGGGGCGCTCAATGAGCAGTTCTTC. Translated, it gives CASSETTGALNEQFF. V and J are TRBV9 and TRBJ2-1, with 8 bases lining up with TRBD1. CDR1 SGDLS and CDR2 YYNGEE come from the germline V gene. V shed 3 bases, J shed 6 bases, and the junction held 8 bases outside the gene matches. CDR3 length: 15 amino acids.

A few counts support this clone. The chain has TRBV7-9 and TRBJ2-1; 13 bases fit TRBD2. CDR1 and CDR2 from the germline V gene are SEHNR and FQNEAQ (reference sequence). V trimming: 5 bases; J trimming: 7 bases; junction bases outside the gene matches: 5. The CDR3 sequence is 15 residues long. CDR3 coding DNA: TGTGCCAGCAGCCCACGGACTAGCGGGGGTAATGAGCAGTTCTTC. Protein: CASSPRTSGGNEQFF.

This clone was seen a single time. V usage is TRBV19 and J usage is TRBJ2-7, with D tentatively TRBD1 (6 bases). This CDR3 has 15 residues. With 5 bases removed from V and 2 bases from J, the gap between germline ends came to 16 bases. CDR1 and CDR2 from the germline V gene are LNHDA and SQIVND (reference sequence). The chain's CDR3 is CASSGWGHIAYEQYF. CDR3 sequence (DNA): TGTGCCAGTAGTGGTTGGGGACACATAGCCTACGAGCAGTACTTC.

The gene calls are TRBV5-4 and TRBJ2-1; 11 nucleotides line up with TRBD2. Germline CDR1 and CDR2: SGHNT and YYREEE (reference sequence). The CDR3 runs to 16 residues. With 1 base clipped from V and 4 bases from J, the junction kept 4 bases outside the gene matches. The CDR3 here is CASSLPGLAGYNEQFF. CDR3 coding DNA: TGTGCCAGCAGCTTGCCTGGACTAGCGGGTTACAATGAGCAGTTCTTC.

The table lists this clone with a count of one. The V gene is TRBV2, the J gene TRBJ1-5; TRBD1 agrees at 8 bases. The CDR3 runs to 14 residues. Germline-derived CDR1 and CDR2 are SNHLY and FYNNEI. The V segment lost 4 bases and the J segment 6 bases; nucleotides outside the gene matches: 5. CDR3 bases: TGTGCCAGCAGTGGGACAGGGTCGGGTCAGCCCCAGCATTTT. Translated: CASSGTGSGQPQHF. The complete variable domain, with remaining parts taken from reference TRBV2 and TRBJ1-5, reads EPEVTQTPSHQVTQMGQEVILRCVPISNHLYFYWYRQILGQKVEFLVSFYNNEISEKSEIFDDQFSVERPDGSNFTLKIRSTKLEDSAMYFCASSGTGSGQPQHFGDGTRLSIL.

V is TRBV19 and J is TRBJ1-5; TRBD1 might be the D (6 bases). Between the trimmed V and J ends, which lost 1 base and 6 bases, there was a span of 25 bases. Germline CDR1 LNHDA, CDR2 SQIVND (reference sequence). The CDR3 runs to 19 residues. This chain's CDR3 is CASSIAPGRERGFGQPQHF. The CDR3 bases are TGTGCCAGTAGTATAGCCCCGGGACGTGAAAGGGGGTTTGGTCAGCCCCAGCATTTT. Looking up the rest from reference TRBV19 and TRBJ1-5 gives the full variable domain: DGGITQSPKYLFRKEGQNVTLSCEQNLNHDAMYWYRQDPGQGLRLIYYSQIVNDFQKGDIAEGYSVSREKKESFPLTVTSAQKNPTAFYLCASSIAPGRERGFGQPQHFGDGTRLSIL.

The chain combines TRBV4-1 with TRBJ2-3; possible D gene TRBD2, 7 bases. The V gene's germline CDR1 is MGHRA and CDR2 YSYEKL. V lost 0 bases, J lost 5 bases, and 15 bases lay in between. This CDR3 is built from 16 residues. CDR3: CASSQDWGGLGDTQYF. CDR3 nucleotides: TGCGCCAGCAGCCAAGATTGGGGGGGCCTGGGAGATACGCAGTATTTT.

The chain has TRBV13 and TRBJ1-2, with 7 bases fitting TRBD1. V trimming: 5 bases; J trimming: 2 bases; junction bases outside the gene matches: 5. Germline V gene sequence: CDR1 PRHDT, CDR2 FYEKMQ (reference sequence). The CDR3 is made up of 14 amino acids. The CDR3 spells CASSPRTGNYGYTF. The CDR3 DNA reads TGTGCCAGCAGCCCTAGGACAGGAAACTATGGCTACACCTTC.

V and J are TRBV5-8 and TRBJ2-1, with TRBD2 matching 7 bases. Germline V gives CDR1 SGHTS, CDR2 YDEGEE. The junction had 4 bases not matched to a gene; V was cut back by 7 bases and J by 3 bases. The CDR3 is 13 amino acids. The CDR3 sequence: CASGAGVYNEQFF. The CDR3 region has the DNA TGTGCCAGCGGGGCGGGAGTCTACAATGAGCAGTTCTTC.